This is a list of T cell receptor beta chains from one sample in a study of human T cells and chemical hapten exposure. TCRdb reanalysed the RACE reads using MiXCR and keeps one entry per CDR3 protein. This sample yields more than 95,000 distinct CDR3 sequences, of which 25% to 30% are seen a single time; about 9.3% belongs to the top ten. The source was whole blood, collected in connection with sensitization to the hapten diphenylcyclopropenone (DPC). These receptors all stem from a man aged 35 to 55 with alopecia areata. Some clones in this sample may be carry-over from other donors' samples. CDR3s include the opening cysteine and the closing phenylalanine or tryptophan. The D gene is left open where the match is weak. Some rows mark clone size as missing; the rest say once, few, many or name a class of expanded clone.

CDR3 DNA,CDR3 protein,D gene,V gene,clone size,J gene
TGTGCCAGCAGTTTTGGCGGAGGGGTCTACGAGCAGTACTTC,CASSFGGGVYEQYF,.,TRBV27,.,TRBJ2-7
TGCGCCAGCAGATGGGACCCCACCTCGGGCGAGCAGTACTTC,CASRWDPTSGEQYF,.,TRBV5-1,few,TRBJ2-7
TGTGCCAGCAGCCAAGATGGAGGGAGGAGCACAGATACGCAGTATTTT,CASSQDGGRSTDTQYF,.,TRBV3-1,.,TRBJ2-3
TGTGCCATTTACACAGGGCTAGGAACTGAAGCTTTCTTT,CAIYTGLGTEAFF,.,TRBV10-3,.,TRBJ1-1
TGTGCCAGCACACGACAGGGGGCGGACTTAAACGAGCAGTACTTC,CASTRQGADLNEQYF,TRBD1,TRBV6-6,.,TRBJ2-7
TGCAGCGTCCTCCCAGCTAACTATGGCTACACCTTC,CSVLPANYGYTF,.,TRBV29-1,.,TRBJ1-2
TGTGCCAGCAGTTATAATGGCTACACCTTC,CASSYNGYTF,.,TRBV28,.,TRBJ1-2
TGTGCCAGCAGTTTAGCGGGAGTAAAAGAGACCCAGTACTTC,CASSLAGVKETQYF,TRBD2,TRBV28,.,TRBJ2-5
TGCAGTACGGGAACTAGCACAGATACGCAGTATTTT,CSTGTSTDTQYF,.,TRBV20-1,once,TRBJ2-3
TGTGCCAGCAGTCAAACGGTAGCCTCCTACGAGCAGTACTTC,CASSQTVASYEQYF,.,TRBV12-3/TRBV12-4,.,TRBJ2-7
TGTGCCAGCAGTTCCCTCAACAGGATCAATAATTCACCCCTCCACTTT,CASSSLNRINNSPLHF,.,TRBV27,few,TRBJ1-6
TGTGCCAGCAGCCCGATAGCGGGAGGGCCCACAGATACGCAGTATTTT,CASSPIAGGPTDTQYF,TRBD2,TRBV7-9,few,TRBJ2-3
TGCGCCAGCAGCAGACAGGTCCAGAACACTGAAGCTTTCTTT,CASSRQVQNTEAFF,.,TRBV5-1,once,TRBJ1-1
TGTGCCAGCAGCCAAGTTAGGGGCACTGAAGCTTTCTTT,CASSQVRGTEAFF,.,TRBV3-1,few,TRBJ1-1
TGTGCCAGCAGCGTGCGGACAGGGCATAATTCACCCCTCCACTTT,CASSVRTGHNSPLHF,TRBD1,TRBV9,few,TRBJ1-6
TGTGCCAGCAGCCCCCCAGCGGCCACAGATACGCAGTATTTT,CASSPPAATDTQYF,.,TRBV9,.,TRBJ2-3
TGTGCCAGCAGGGAAGACGGGACAGGAAGTACAGATACGCAGTATTTT,CASREDGTGSTDTQYF,TRBD1,TRBV27,few,TRBJ2-3